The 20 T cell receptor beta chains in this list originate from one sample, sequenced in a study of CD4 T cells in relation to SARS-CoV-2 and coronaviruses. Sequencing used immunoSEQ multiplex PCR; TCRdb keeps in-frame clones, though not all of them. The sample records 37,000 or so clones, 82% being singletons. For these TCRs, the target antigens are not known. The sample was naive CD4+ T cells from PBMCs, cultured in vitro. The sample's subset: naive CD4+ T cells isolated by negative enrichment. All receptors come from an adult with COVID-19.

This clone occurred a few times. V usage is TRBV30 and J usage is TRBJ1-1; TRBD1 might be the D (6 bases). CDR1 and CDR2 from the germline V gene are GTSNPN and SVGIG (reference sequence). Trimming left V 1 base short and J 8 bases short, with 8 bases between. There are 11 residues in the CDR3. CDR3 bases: TGTGCCTGGAGTGCGGACAGAGAAGCTTTCTTT. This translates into CAWSADREAFF. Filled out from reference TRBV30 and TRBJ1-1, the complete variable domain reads SQTIHQWPATLVQPVGSPLSLECTVEGTSNPNLYWYRQAAGRGLQLLFYSVGIGQISSEVPQNLSASRPQDRQFILSSKKLLLSDSGFYLCAWSADREAFFGQGTRLTVV.

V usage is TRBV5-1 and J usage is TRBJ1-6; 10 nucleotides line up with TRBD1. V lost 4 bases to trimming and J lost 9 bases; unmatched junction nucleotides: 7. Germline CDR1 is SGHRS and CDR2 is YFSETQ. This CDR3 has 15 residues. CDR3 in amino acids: CASSGTGVGVSPLHF. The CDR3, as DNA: TGCGCCAGCAGCGGGACAGGGGTGGGGGTTTCACCCCTCCACTTT. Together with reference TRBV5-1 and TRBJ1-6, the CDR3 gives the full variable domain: KAGVTQTPRYLIKTRGQQVTLSCSPISGHRSVSWYQQTPGQGLQFLFEYFSETQRNKGNFPGRFSGRQFSNSRSEMNVSTLELGDSALYLCASSGTGVGVSPLHFGNGTRLTVT.

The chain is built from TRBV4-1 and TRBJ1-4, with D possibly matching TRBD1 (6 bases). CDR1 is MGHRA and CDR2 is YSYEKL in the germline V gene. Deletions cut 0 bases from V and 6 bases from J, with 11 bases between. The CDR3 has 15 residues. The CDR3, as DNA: TGCGCCAGCAGCCAAGAATCTGGGGGGCATGAAAAACTGTTTTTT. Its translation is CASSQESGGHEKLFF.

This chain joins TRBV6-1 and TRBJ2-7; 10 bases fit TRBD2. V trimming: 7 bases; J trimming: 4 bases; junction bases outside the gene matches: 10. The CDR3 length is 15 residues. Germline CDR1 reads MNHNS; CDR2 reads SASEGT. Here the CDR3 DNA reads TGTGCCAGCATTTCAGCGGGAGGGAAGGGTTACGAGCAGTACTTC. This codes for CASISAGGKGYEQYF.

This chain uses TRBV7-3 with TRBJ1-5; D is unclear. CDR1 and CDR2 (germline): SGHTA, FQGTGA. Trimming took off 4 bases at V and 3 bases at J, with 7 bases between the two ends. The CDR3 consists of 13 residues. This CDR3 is CASSYSDNQPQHF. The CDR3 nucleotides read TGTGCCAGCAGCTACTCGGACAATCAGCCCCAGCATTTT.

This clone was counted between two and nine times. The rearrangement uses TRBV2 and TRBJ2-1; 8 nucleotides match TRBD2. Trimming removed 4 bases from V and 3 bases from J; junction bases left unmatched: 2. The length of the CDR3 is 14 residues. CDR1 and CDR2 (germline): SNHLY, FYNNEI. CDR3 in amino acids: CASSVSGVYNEQFF. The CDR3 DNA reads TGTGCCAGCAGTGTTAGCGGGGTCTACAATGAGCAGTTCTTC.

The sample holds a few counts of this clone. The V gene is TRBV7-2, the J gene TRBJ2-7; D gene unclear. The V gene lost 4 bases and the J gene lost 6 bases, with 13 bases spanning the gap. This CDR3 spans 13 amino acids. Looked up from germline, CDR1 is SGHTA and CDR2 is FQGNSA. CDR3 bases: TGTGCCAGCAGCTCCTACAGAACTCGCGAGCAGTACTTC. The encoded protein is CASSSYRTREQYF.

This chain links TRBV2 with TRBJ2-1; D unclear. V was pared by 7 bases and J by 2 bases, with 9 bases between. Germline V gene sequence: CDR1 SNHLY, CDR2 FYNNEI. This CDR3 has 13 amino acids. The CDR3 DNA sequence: TGTGCCAGCACCGATAACCCCTACAATGAGCAGTTCTTC. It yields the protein CASTDNPYNEQFF.

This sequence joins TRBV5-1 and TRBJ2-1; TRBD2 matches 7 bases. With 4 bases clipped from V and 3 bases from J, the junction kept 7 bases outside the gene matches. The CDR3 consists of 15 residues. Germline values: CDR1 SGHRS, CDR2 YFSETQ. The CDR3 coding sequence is TGCGCCAGCAGCCTGACGACTAGCAACTACAATGAGCAGTTCTTC. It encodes CASSLTTSNYNEQFF.

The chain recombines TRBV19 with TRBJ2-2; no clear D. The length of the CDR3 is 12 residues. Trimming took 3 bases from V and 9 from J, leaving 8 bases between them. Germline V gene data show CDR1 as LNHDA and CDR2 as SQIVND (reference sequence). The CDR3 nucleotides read TGTGCCAGTAGTATCCGTTACCGGGAGCTGTTTTTT. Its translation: CASSIRYRELFF.

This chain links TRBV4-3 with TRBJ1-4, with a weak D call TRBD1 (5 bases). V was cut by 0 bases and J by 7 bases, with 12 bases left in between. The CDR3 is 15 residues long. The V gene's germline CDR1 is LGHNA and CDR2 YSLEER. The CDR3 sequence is CASSQDLGQGEKLFF. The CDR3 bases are TGCGCCAGCAGCCAAGATTTGGGGCAGGGTGAAAAACTGTTTTTT.

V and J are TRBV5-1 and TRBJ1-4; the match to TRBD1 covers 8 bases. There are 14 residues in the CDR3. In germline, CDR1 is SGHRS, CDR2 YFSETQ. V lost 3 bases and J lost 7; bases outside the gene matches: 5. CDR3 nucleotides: TGCGCCAGCAGCTCCGGACAGGGAGGTGAAAAACTGTTTTTT. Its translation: CASSSGQGGEKLFF.

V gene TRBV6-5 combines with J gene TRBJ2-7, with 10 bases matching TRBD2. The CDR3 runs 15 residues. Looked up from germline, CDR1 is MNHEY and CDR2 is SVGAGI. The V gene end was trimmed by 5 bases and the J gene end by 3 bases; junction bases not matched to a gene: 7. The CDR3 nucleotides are TGTGCCAGCAGTCCTAATAGCGGGAGGCACTACGAGCAGTACTTC. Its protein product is CASSPNSGRHYEQYF.

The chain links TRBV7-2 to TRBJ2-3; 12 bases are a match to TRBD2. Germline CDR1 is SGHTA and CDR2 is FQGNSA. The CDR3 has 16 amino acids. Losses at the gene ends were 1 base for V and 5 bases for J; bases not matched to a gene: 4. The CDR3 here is CASSLGLAGGVDTQYF. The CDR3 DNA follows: TGTGCCAGCAGCTTAGGGCTAGCGGGAGGGGTAGATACGCAGTATTTT.

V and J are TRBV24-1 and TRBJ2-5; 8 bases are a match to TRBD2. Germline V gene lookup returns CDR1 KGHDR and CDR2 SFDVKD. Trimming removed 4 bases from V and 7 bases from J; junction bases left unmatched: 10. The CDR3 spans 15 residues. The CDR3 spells CATSDPGRARGTQYF. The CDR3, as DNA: TGTGCCACCAGTGACCCCGGGAGGGCACGGGGGACCCAGTACTTC.

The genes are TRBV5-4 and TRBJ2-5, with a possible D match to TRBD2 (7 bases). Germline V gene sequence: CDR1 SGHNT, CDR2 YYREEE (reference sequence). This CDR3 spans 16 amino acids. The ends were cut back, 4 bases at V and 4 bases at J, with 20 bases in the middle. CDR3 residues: CASSHRGEGLGETQYF. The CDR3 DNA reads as TGTGCCAGCAGCCATAGGGGGGAGGGCCTCGGAGAGACCCAGTACTTC.

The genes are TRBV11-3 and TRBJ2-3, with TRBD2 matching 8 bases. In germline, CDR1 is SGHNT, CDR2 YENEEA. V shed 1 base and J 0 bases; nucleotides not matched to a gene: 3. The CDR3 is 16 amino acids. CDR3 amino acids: CASSLGQRESTDTQYF. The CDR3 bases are TGTGCCAGCAGCTTAGGGCAGCGGGAGAGCACAGATACGCAGTATTTT.

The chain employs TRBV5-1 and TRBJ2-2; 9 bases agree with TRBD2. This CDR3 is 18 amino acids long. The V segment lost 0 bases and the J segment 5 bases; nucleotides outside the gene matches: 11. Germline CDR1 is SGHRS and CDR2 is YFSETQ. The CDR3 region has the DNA TGCGCCAGCAGCTTGGGGGCGGGAGGGCCCTCCGTTACCGGGGAGCTGTTTTTT. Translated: CASSLGAGGPSVTGELFF.

The CDR3 region is CAISEGAGVNEQFF. The CDR3 coding sequence is TGTGCCATCAGTGAAGGGGCGGGAGTAAATGAGCAGTTCTTC. The chain recombines TRBV10-3 with TRBJ2-1, with 7 nucleotides matching TRBD2. Germline lookup yields CDR1 ENHRY and CDR2 SYGVKD. The V gene end was trimmed by 3 bases and the J gene end by 7 bases; junction bases not matched to a gene: 6. CDR3 length: 14 residues.

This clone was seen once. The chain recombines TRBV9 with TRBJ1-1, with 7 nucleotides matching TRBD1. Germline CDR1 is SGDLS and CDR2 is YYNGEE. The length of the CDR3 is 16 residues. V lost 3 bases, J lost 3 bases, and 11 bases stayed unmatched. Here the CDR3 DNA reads TGTGCCAGCAGCGCCGACGGAACAGGGGTCGACACTGAAGCTTTCTTT. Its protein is CASSADGTGVDTEAFF. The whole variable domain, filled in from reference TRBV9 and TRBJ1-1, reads DSGVTQTPKHLITATGQRVTLRCSPRSGDLSVYWYQQSLDQGLQFLIQYYNGEERAKGNILERFSAQQFPDLHSELNLSSLELGDSALYFCASSADGTGVDTEAFFGQGTRLTVV.